The TCR beta chain described here comes from a study of blood T cell repertoires in COVID-19. The sample holds one count of this clone. The assay was immunoSEQ multiplex PCR, and TCRdb's table has in-frame clones only and misses some. The table lists tens of thousands of clones, 88% of them singletons. The sequenced material came from peripheral blood. The TCR originated in a human donor in a cohort sampled during active COVID-19.

Here the CDR3 DNA reads TGCGCCAGCAGCCAAGATTCAATCTACGAGCAGTACTTC. Its translation: CASSQDSIYEQYF. This chain connects TRBV4-1 to TRBJ2-7; D not resolved. Germline V CDR1 and CDR2: MGHRA, YSYEKL. This CDR3 has 13 amino acids. V was cut by 0 bases and J by 3 bases, with 6 bases left in between.